This passage covers 17 T cell receptor beta chains from one sample sequenced in a study of blood T cell repertoires in COVID-19. Here immunoSEQ multiplex PCR was the method, and the copy in TCRdb shows in-frame clones only, minus some. This sample yields about 290,000 clones, of which roughly 80% are seen a single time; 4% to 5% belongs to the top ten. The sequencing input was peripheral blood. These receptors all come from a woman aged 45-59 years with active or convalescent COVID-19.

V and J are TRBV4-2 and TRBJ2-2; 15 bases map to TRBD2. The CDR3 is 19 residues long. V trimming: 1 base; J trimming: 1 base; junction bases outside the gene matches: 4. From germline, CDR1 is LGHNA and CDR2 YNFKEQ. In DNA form, the CDR3 reads TGTGCCAGCAGCCAAGTGGGACTAGCGGGAGGATTGAACACCGGGGAGCTGTTTTTT. This translates into CASSQVGLAGGLNTGELFF.

The chain links TRBV11-2 to TRBJ1-1; TRBD1 aligns across 7 bases. Germline V gene sequence: CDR1 SGHAT, CDR2 FQNNGV. The trim removed 5 bases at V and 0 bases at J, leaving 12 bases unmatched. The CDR3 is 17 amino acids. CDR3 nucleotides: TGTGCCAGCAGCCGTCCGGGACAGAATTTCATGAACACTGAAGCTTTCTTT. This gives the protein CASSRPGQNFMNTEAFF.

CDR3 amino acids: CASSQAGQGSYGYTF. CDR3 nucleotides: TGTGCCAGCAGCCAAGCGGGACAGGGGAGCTATGGCTACACCTTC. The chain uses TRBV3-1 (or the pseudogene TRBV3-2) and TRBJ1-2; TRBD1 matches 10 bases. Trimming took 1 base from V and 4 from J; bases not matched to a gene: 3. Germline CDR1 LGHDT, CDR2 YNNKEL (reference sequence). The CDR3 is 15 amino acids.

V is TRBV6-5 and J is TRBJ1-2; no clear D. The CDR3 has 13 residues. V dropped 4 bases and J dropped 8 bases, with 14 bases sitting between them. CDR1 and CDR2 from the germline V gene are MNHEY and SVGAGI. The CDR3 loop reads CASSSRNLRGYTF. Here the CDR3 DNA reads TGTGCCAGCAGTTCAAGAAACCTACGGGGCTACACCTTC.

V and J are TRBV19 and TRBJ1-2; TRBD1 agrees at 8 bases. There are 16 residues in the CDR3. Germline CDR1 and CDR2: LNHDA and SQIVND (reference sequence). Unmatched junction bases numbered 15, after V lost 5 bases and J lost 7 bases. The CDR3 bases are TGTGCCAGTAGTCTCGGACAGGGTGAGGATTATAGTGGCTACACCTTC. Protein product: CASSLGQGEDYSGYTF.

The chain recombines TRBV18 with TRBJ1-2; D remains ambiguous. This CDR3 is built from 15 residues. The germline V gene has CDR1 KGHSH and CDR2 LQKENI. V dropped 4 bases and J dropped 8 bases, with 20 bases sitting between them. The CDR3, as DNA: TGTGCCAGCTCACTATCAGTAGAGGGTGAAAGCGGCTACACCTTC. Translation: CASSLSVEGESGYTF.

This CDR3 reads CASSLGFGTGQPEAFF. CDR3 coding DNA: TGTGCCAGCAGCTTAGGGTTTGGGACAGGTCAGCCTGAAGCTTTCTTT. V is TRBV11-2 and J is TRBJ1-1; 8 bases match TRBD1. From germline, CDR1 is SGHAT and CDR2 FQNNGV. This CDR3 contains 16 residues. Trimming at V came to 1 base and at J to 6 bases, leaving 10 bases not matched to a gene.

About this clone: Other DNA sequences of this sample code for an identical CDR3. The V call is TRBV5-1, the J call TRBJ1-1; D ambiguous. The CDR3 runs 14 residues. The germline gives CDR1 SGHRS, CDR2 YFSETQ. Trimming took off 0 bases at V and 3 bases at J, with 9 bases between the two ends. CDR3 bases: TGCGCCAGCAGCTTGGCGGGAACCGACACTGAAGCTTTCTTT. Translating gives CASSLAGTDTEAFF.

This chain links TRBV6-1 with TRBJ2-7; TRBD2 matches 10 bases. This CDR3 has 16 residues. Germline V gene sequence: CDR1 MNHNS, CDR2 SASEGT. V lost 3 bases and J lost 5; bases outside the gene matches: 10. The CDR3 nucleotides read TGTGCCAGCAGTGACAGCGGGAGGGCCAGGTCCGACGAGCAGTACTTC. Protein: CASSDSGRARSDEQYF.

CDR3: CASSDARTVSREAFF. For the CDR3, the DNA is TGTGCCAGCAGTGATGCCCGGACAGTGTCAAGGGAAGCTTTCTTT. The genes are TRBV2 and TRBJ1-1, with D possibly being TRBD1 (6 bases). In germline, CDR1 is SNHLY, CDR2 FYNNEI. The CDR3 is made up of 15 amino acids. Trimming left V 3 bases short and J 8 bases short, with 19 bases between.

This clone is a singleton in its sample. The rearrangement links TRBV9 to TRBJ2-3, with 7 bases identical to TRBD1. Germline lookup yields CDR1 SGDLS and CDR2 YYNGEE. V dropped 1 base and J dropped 0; count of bases not matched to a gene: 2. The CDR3 is made up of 15 amino acids. CDR3 loop: CASSVPGGSTDTQYF. CDR3 DNA: TGTGCCAGCAGCGTACCAGGGGGTAGCACAGATACGCAGTATTTT.

The gene calls are TRBV27 and TRBJ2-2; 7 bases line up with TRBD1. CDR1 MNHEY and CDR2 SMNVEV come from the germline V gene (reference sequence). This CDR3 is built from 14 residues. The V gene end was trimmed by 2 bases and the J gene end by 4 bases; junction bases not matched to a gene: 1. The CDR3: CASSLAGGTGELFF. Here the CDR3 DNA reads TGTGCCAGCAGTTTAGCAGGGGGCACCGGGGAGCTGTTTTTT.

The gene calls are TRBV29-1 and TRBJ1-1; D is unclear. The CDR3 length is 12 residues. Germline CDR1 SQVTM, CDR2 ANQGSEA. Trimming took 8 bases from V and 1 from J, leaving 11 bases between them. In DNA form, the CDR3 reads TGCAGCTTAGTACTCGCGAACACTGAAGCTTTCTTT. Its translation: CSLVLANTEAFF.

V is TRBV9 and J is TRBJ2-5, with D tentatively TRBD2 (6 bases). This CDR3 contains 17 residues. Germline values: CDR1 SGDLS, CDR2 YYNGEE. The V end was cut by 10 bases, the J end by 3 bases, with 28 bases between. The CDR3 DNA reads as TGTGCCGACAATTTGAGGAGTAGCGGTCTCCTAAAAGAGACCCAGTACTTC. It is translated as CADNLRSSGLLKETQYF.

The sample holds a few counts of this clone. The rearrangement links TRBV5-1 to TRBJ1-1, with D tentatively TRBD1 (5 bases). CDR3 length equals 14 residues. Germline CDR1 and CDR2: SGHRS and YFSETQ. V lost 2 bases to trimming and J lost 5 bases, with 13 bases between them. CDR3 DNA sequence: TGCGCCAGCAGCTTATGGGGCATCTGGACTGAAGCTTTCTTT. It encodes CASSLWGIWTEAFF.

V usage is TRBV27 and J usage is TRBJ2-5; D may be TRBD2 (6 bases). The V end was cut by 6 bases, the J end by 5 bases, with 19 bases between. This CDR3 region has 15 residues. Germline loops: CDR1 MNHEY, CDR2 SMNVEV (reference sequence). CDR3 coding DNA: TGTGCCAGCAGGAAGAGTCGGGAGACGGAGGAGACCCAGTACTTC. Translating it yields CASRKSRETEETQYF.

The rearrangement links TRBV6-5 to TRBJ1-1, with D unresolved. CDR1 and CDR2 from the germline V gene are MNHEY and SVGAGI. The length of the CDR3 is 14 residues. Trimming cost V 7 bases and J 5 bases, with 17 bases left between them. The CDR3 nucleotides are TGTGCCAGCATTCCAGACCCACGAGGGACTGAAGCTTTCTTT. This codes for CASIPDPRGTEAFF.